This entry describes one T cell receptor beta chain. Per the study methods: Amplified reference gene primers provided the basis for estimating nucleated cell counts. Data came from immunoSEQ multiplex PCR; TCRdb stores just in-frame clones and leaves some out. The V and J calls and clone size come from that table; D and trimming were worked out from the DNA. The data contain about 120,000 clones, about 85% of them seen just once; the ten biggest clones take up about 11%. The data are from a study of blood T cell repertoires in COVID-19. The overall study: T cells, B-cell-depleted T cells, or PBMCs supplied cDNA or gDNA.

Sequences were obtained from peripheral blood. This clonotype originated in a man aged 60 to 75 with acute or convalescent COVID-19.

The CDR3 DNA is TGTGCCAGCAGGGAGCCGGGGGGCGAAAAACTGTTTTTT. Translated, it gives CASREPGGEKLFF. This sequence joins TRBV6-5 and TRBJ1-4, with TRBD1 as a possible D gene (6 bases). V was pared by 6 bases and J by 8 bases, with 13 bases between. The germline V gene encodes CDR1 MNHEY and CDR2 SVGAGI. This CDR3 has 13 amino acids.